This is a list of T cell receptor beta chains from one sample in a study of siplizumab effects on memory and regulatory T cells. The protocol was immunoSEQ multiplex PCR, while the TCRdb copy is restricted to in-frame clones and leaves out a portion. The data hold around 95,000 clones, with 94% observed a single time. The sample was non-Treg CD4+ T cells sorted from blood. The origin of the receptors is a human donor in good health. The CDR3 runs from the conserved cysteine through the conserved F or W. A D gene is named only where the DNA matches it firmly. Clone size, where shown, is once, few, many, or a class for clones that have expanded.

J gene,D gene,V gene,clone size,CDR3 length,CDR3 protein,CDR3 DNA
TRBJ2-1,.,TRBV6-5,.,14,CASTARLADNEQFF,TGTGCCAGCACCGCTCGCCTAGCAGACAATGAGCAGTTCTTC
TRBJ1-4,TRBD1,TRBV2,.,15,CASSEARQGVGKLFF,TGTGCCAGCAGTGAAGCTCGTCAGGGGGTTGGAAAACTGTTTTTT
TRBJ2-1,.,TRBV6-5,.,11,CASSYFNEQFF,TGTGCCAGCAGTTACTTCAATGAGCAGTTCTTC
TRBJ1-2,TRBD1,TRBV28,.,14,CASRPGQKIGGYTF,TGTGCCAGCAGACCGGGACAGAAGATTGGTGGCTACACCTTC
TRBJ2-7,.,TRBV11-3,.,13,CASSLERGSEQYF,TGTGCCAGCAGCTTAGAGAGGGGTTCCGAGCAGTACTTC
TRBJ2-5,.,TRBV29-1,.,13,CSVEDGGSETQYF,TGCAGCGTTGAAGACGGAGGGTCGGAGACCCAGTACTTC
TRBJ2-7,TRBD2,TRBV19,.,15,CASSTGLAPTYEQYF,TGTGCCAGTAGTACCGGACTAGCGCCAACCTACGAGCAGTACTTC
TRBJ1-2,.,TRBV18,.,14,CASSPPTVNYGYTF,TGTGCCAGCTCACCACCGACAGTCAACTATGGCTACACCTTC
TRBJ2-3,TRBD2,TRBV2,.,19,CASSEWDSGSPPLTDTQYF,TGTGCCAGCAGTGAATGGGATAGCGGGAGTCCTCCTCTTACAGATACGCAGTATTTT
TRBJ2-5,TRBD1,TRBV6-5,.,15,CASSYSPRGLETQYF,TGTGCCAGCAGCTACTCGCCCAGGGGGCTAGAGACCCAGTACTTC
TRBJ2-7,.,TRBV6-6,.,14,CASRSGTKTYEQYF,TGTGCCAGCAGATCCGGGACCAAGACCTACGAGCAGTACTTC
TRBJ2-1,TRBD1,TRBV27,.,15,CASSRPGQGSNEQFF,TGTGCCAGCAGTAGACCGGGACAGGGCTCGAATGAGCAGTTCTTC
TRBJ2-1,TRBD1,TRBV5-6,.,13,CASSGAGQGGQFF,TGTGCCAGCAGCGGGGCGGGACAGGGTGGGCAGTTCTTC
TRBJ2-5,.,TRBV9,once,14,CASNPGTYQETQYF,TGTGCCAGCAACCCCGGGACTTATCAAGAGACCCAGTACTTC
TRBJ2-1,.,TRBV4-2,.,15,CASSRTGTSYNEQFF,TGTGCCAGCAGCCGAACCGGAACCTCCTACAATGAGCAGTTCTTC
TRBJ2-7,.,TRBV11-3,.,13,CASGKAGSYEQYF,TGTGCCAGCGGAAAGGCGGGTTCCTACGAGCAGTACTTC
TRBJ2-5,.,TRBV9,.,14,CASSVGQIQETQYF,TGTGCCAGCAGCGTGGGGCAGATACAAGAGACCCAGTACTTC
TRBJ1-1,.,TRBV10-3,.,16,CAIRQVRAGRNTEAFF,TGTGCCATCAGGCAAGTAAGGGCAGGGCGGAACACTGAAGCTTTCTTT
TRBJ2-3,.,TRBV7-8,.,13,CASSFRGADTQYF,TGTGCCAGCAGCTTTAGGGGGGCAGATACGCAGTATTTT
TRBJ2-7,TRBD2,TRBV28,.,15,CASSLGGGSPYEQYF,TGTGCCAGCAGTTTAGGGGGAGGGTCACCCTACGAGCAGTACTTC
TRBJ2-6,.,TRBV6-5,.,14,CASSPQALANVLTF,TGTGCCAGCAGCCCACAGGCTCTGGCCAACGTCCTGACTTTC
TRBJ2-7,.,TRBV21-1,.,17,CASTPKWKGQMRYEQYF,TGTGCCAGCACCCCGAAATGGAAGGGGCAAATGAGGTACGAGCAGTACTTC
TRBJ1-4,TRBD1,TRBV28,.,15,CASSRSGQGEEKLFF,TGTGCCAGCAGTAGGTCGGGACAGGGGGAAGAAAAACTGTTTTTT
TRBJ2-3,.,TRBV12-5,.,16,CASGSRLATLVDTQYF,TGTGCTAGTGGTTCTCGCCTCGCGACTCTTGTGGATACGCAGTATTTT
TRBJ1-4,.,TRBV15,.,16,CATSAPGRSTNEKLFF,TGTGCCACCAGCGCACCGGGACGTTCAACTAATGAAAAACTGTTTTTT
TRBJ1-5,.,TRBV6-6,once,13,CASSPLFNQPQHF,TGTGCCAGCAGCCCCCTCTTCAATCAGCCCCAGCATTTT
TRBJ2-7,.,TRBV2,.,13,CASNPGQSSEQYF,TGTGCCAGCAACCCGGGACAATCCAGCGAGCAGTACTTC
TRBJ2-1,.,TRBV5-1,.,15,CASSLRSGLTNEQFF,TGCGCCAGCAGCTTGAGGTCAGGGCTAACGAATGAGCAGTTCTTC
TRBJ2-2,.,TRBV6-1,.,13,CASSESSTGELFF,TGTGCCAGCAGTGAAAGTAGTACCGGGGAGCTGTTTTTT
TRBJ2-1,.,TRBV11-1,.,12,CASSLEVGEQFF,TGTGCCAGCAGCTTAGAAGTCGGGGAGCAGTTCTTC
TRBJ2-1,.,TRBV15,.,11,CATAGYNEQFF,TGTGCCACCGCTGGCTACAATGAGCAGTTCTTC
TRBJ2-5,TRBD1,TRBV27,.,15,CASSFGTGGKETQYF,TGTGCCAGCAGTTTTGGGACAGGGGGAAAAGAGACCCAGTACTTC
TRBJ2-7,.,TRBV6-6,.,12,CASSSRGYEQYF,TGTGCCAGCAGCTCCAGGGGCTACGAGCAGTACTTC
TRBJ1-1,TRBD1,TRBV5-5,.,16,CASSLRQGATNTEAFF,TGTGCCAGCAGCCTCCGACAGGGGGCGACGAACACTGAAGCTTTCTTT
TRBJ2-7,.,TRBV6-1,.,15,CASSEGGTSDYEQYF,TGTGCCAGCAGTGAAGGGGGGACTTCAGACTACGAGCAGTACTTC
TRBJ2-3,TRBD2,TRBV7-2,.,16,CASSLQSGRLTDTQYF,TGTGCCAGCAGCCTACAGAGCGGGAGGCTCACAGATACGCAGTATTTT
TRBJ2-3,.,TRBV7-6,.,14,CASSAPGLTDTQYF,TGTGCCAGCAGCGCCCCCGGGCTCACAGATACGCAGTATTTT
TRBJ2-3,.,TRBV5-1,.,15,CASSFSQRGTDTQYF,TGCGCCAGCAGCTTTTCTCAGCGGGGCACAGATACGCAGTATTTT
TRBJ2-7,TRBD1,TRBV6-1,.,16,CASSAQDRGPSYEQYF,TGTGCCAGCAGTGCACAAGACAGGGGACCCTCCTACGAGCAGTACTTC
TRBJ2-5,TRBD2,TRBV4-1,.,17,CASSQGAGLAVQETQYF,TGCGCCAGCAGCCAAGGGGCGGGACTAGCGGTACAAGAGACCCAGTACTTC
TRBJ2-7,TRBD2,TRBV5-1,.,15,CASSLDGTSVYEQYF,TGCGCCAGCAGCTTGGACGGGACTAGCGTCTACGAGCAGTACTTC